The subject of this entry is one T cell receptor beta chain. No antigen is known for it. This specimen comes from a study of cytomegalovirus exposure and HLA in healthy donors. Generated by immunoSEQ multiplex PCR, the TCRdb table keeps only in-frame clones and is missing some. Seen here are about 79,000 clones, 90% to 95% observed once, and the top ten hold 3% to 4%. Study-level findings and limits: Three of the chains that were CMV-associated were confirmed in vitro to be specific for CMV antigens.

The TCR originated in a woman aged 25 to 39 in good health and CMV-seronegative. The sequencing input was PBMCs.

CDR3 loop: CASSVLAFSYEQYF. Written as DNA, the CDR3 is TGTGCCAGCAGTGTCCTAGCGTTTTCCTACGAGCAGTACTTC. The chain uses TRBV2 and TRBJ2-7; perhaps TRBD2 as D (6 bases). Trimming pared 4 bases from V and 1 base from J, leaving 11 bases between. The CDR3 consists of 14 residues. Germline lookup yields CDR1 SNHLY and CDR2 FYNNEI.